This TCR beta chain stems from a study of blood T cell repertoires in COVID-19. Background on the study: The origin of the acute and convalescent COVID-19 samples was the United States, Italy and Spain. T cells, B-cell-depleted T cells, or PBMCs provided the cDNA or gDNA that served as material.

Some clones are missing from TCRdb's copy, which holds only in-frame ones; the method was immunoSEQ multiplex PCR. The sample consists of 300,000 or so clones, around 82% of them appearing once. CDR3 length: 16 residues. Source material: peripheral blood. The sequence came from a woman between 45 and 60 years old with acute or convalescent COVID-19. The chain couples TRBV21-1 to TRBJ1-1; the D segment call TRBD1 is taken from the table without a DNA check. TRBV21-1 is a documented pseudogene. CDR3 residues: CASSRGTGTMNTEAFF. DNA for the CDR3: TGTGCCAGCAGCAGGGGGACAGGGACTATGAACACTGAAGCTTTCTTT.